These T cell receptor beta chains were read from a single sample in a study of CD8 T cells in Susac syndrome. MiXCR, run by TCRdb on the immunoSEQ multiplex PCR reads, gives a single entry per CDR3 protein. The table shows around 140,000 distinct CDR3 sequences, with roughly 95% occurring only once. Sequences were obtained from CD4+ T cells from PBMCs. The receptors originated from a human donor in good health. The CDR3 runs from the conserved cysteine through the conserved F or W. A D gene is named only where the DNA matches it firmly. Some rows mark clone size as missing; the rest say once, few, many or name a class of expanded clone.

clone size: -; D gene: -; V gene: TRBV20-1; J gene: TRBJ2-2; CDR3 DNA: TGCACCCGTTGTCTGGGAACTGGCACCGGGGAGCTGTTTTTT; CDR3 protein: CTRCLGTGTGELFF
clone size: -; D gene: -; V gene: TRBV3-1; J gene: TRBJ1-5; CDR3 DNA: TGTGCCAGCAGCACGACAAAAAATAGCAATCAGCCCCAGCATTTT; CDR3 protein: CASSTTKNSNQPQHF
clone size: -; D gene: TRBD2; V gene: TRBV4-2; J gene: TRBJ2-7; CDR3 DNA: TGTGCCAGCAGCCCCCAGGGACTAGCGGGATTATTCGGGGTCGAGCAGTACTTC; CDR3 protein: CASSPQGLAGLFGVEQYF
clone size: -; D gene: TRBD1; V gene: TRBV28; J gene: TRBJ2-5; CDR3 DNA: TGTGCCAGCAGTCTGCGGACAGGGCCCTCTCAAGAGACCCAGTACTTC; CDR3 protein: CASSLRTGPSQETQYF
clone size: -; D gene: TRBD1; V gene: TRBV12-3/TRBV12-4; J gene: TRBJ2-7; CDR3 DNA: TGTGCCAGCAGAAGACAGGGAACCTCCTACGAGCAGTACTTC; CDR3 protein: CASRRQGTSYEQYF
clone size: -; D gene: -; V gene: TRBV30; J gene: TRBJ1-1; CDR3 DNA: TGTGCCTGGACAAAGGGATTCACGAACACTGAAGCTTTCTTT; CDR3 protein: CAWTKGFTNTEAFF
clone size: -; D gene: TRBD2; V gene: TRBV5-1; J gene: TRBJ2-5; CDR3 DNA: TGCGCCAGCAGCTTACGATTCGCGGGAGCGGGAGAGACCCAGTACTTC; CDR3 protein: CASSLRFAGAGETQYF
clone size: -; D gene: TRBD1; V gene: TRBV12-3/TRBV12-4; J gene: TRBJ2-1; CDR3 DNA: TGTGCCAGCAGTTCGACAGGGTACAATGAGCAGTTCTTC; CDR3 protein: CASSSTGYNEQFF
clone size: -; D gene: -; V gene: TRBV19; J gene: TRBJ2-4; CDR3 DNA: TGTGCCAGTACCACGTGGGTGGGGATTGTGTACTTC; CDR3 protein: CASTTWVGIVYF
clone size: -; D gene: TRBD2; V gene: TRBV28; J gene: TRBJ2-5; CDR3 DNA: TGTGCCACCGAGGCGGGGGGAAAAGAGACCCAGTACTTC; CDR3 protein: CATEAGGKETQYF
clone size: -; D gene: TRBD2; V gene: TRBV19; J gene: TRBJ2-2; CDR3 DNA: TGTGCCAGTAGTAGGAGGACTAGCGGGAGTCCCGGGGAGCTGTTTTTT; CDR3 protein: CASSRRTSGSPGELFF
clone size: -; D gene: TRBD1; V gene: TRBV4-1; J gene: TRBJ2-7; CDR3 DNA: TGCGCCAGCAGCCCGGGGACAGGGAGCAACGAGCAGTACTTC; CDR3 protein: CASSPGTGSNEQYF
clone size: -; D gene: -; V gene: TRBV24-1; J gene: TRBJ1-1; CDR3 DNA: TGTGCCACCAAGGGGGGGGGCGACTACACTGAAGCTTTCTTT; CDR3 protein: CATKGGGDYTEAFF
clone size: -; D gene: TRBD2; V gene: TRBV7-9; J gene: TRBJ2-2; CDR3 DNA: TGTGCCAGCAGCCAGGGACTAACGAACACCGGGGAGCTGTTTTTT; CDR3 protein: CASSQGLTNTGELFF
clone size: -; D gene: TRBD2; V gene: TRBV5-4; J gene: TRBJ2-3; CDR3 DNA: TGTGCCAGCAGCGCGCCGGGACTAGCGGCTAGCACAGATACGCAGTATTTT; CDR3 protein: CASSAPGLAASTDTQYF
clone size: -; D gene: TRBD1; V gene: TRBV12-3/TRBV12-4; J gene: TRBJ1-5; CDR3 DNA: TGTGCCAGCAGAAGCGGGACAGCTTATCAGCCCCAGCATTTT; CDR3 protein: CASRSGTAYQPQHF
clone size: -; D gene: TRBD1; V gene: TRBV10-3; J gene: TRBJ1-2; CDR3 DNA: TGTGCCATCAGTGAGGTCAGGCAGGGGGGCCATGGCTACACCTTC; CDR3 protein: CAISEVRQGGHGYTF
clone size: -; D gene: -; V gene: TRBV4-2; J gene: TRBJ2-7; CDR3 DNA: TGTGCCAGCAGCCAAGATGAGGACACTTTTGCCTACGAGCAGTACTTC; CDR3 protein: CASSQDEDTFAYEQYF
clone size: -; D gene: TRBD2; V gene: TRBV30; J gene: TRBJ2-2; CDR3 DNA: TGTGCCTGGAGGACTAGCGGGAGAAGGACCGGGGAGCTGTTTTTT; CDR3 protein: CAWRTSGRRTGELFF
clone size: -; D gene: -; V gene: TRBV20-1; J gene: TRBJ2-7; CDR3 DNA: TGCAGTGCTAGAGATAAGGTCTGGTCCTACGAGCAGTACTTC; CDR3 protein: CSARDKVWSYEQYF
clone size: -; D gene: TRBD2; V gene: TRBV2; J gene: TRBJ2-5; CDR3 DNA: TGTGCCAGCAAAGCACTAGCGGGAGGGGAGACCCAGTACTTC; CDR3 protein: CASKALAGGETQYF
clone size: -; D gene: -; V gene: TRBV7-9; J gene: TRBJ1-1; CDR3 DNA: TGTGCCAGCAGACCCCTCCCCCCGGGGGCGCGAAGGACTGAAGCTTTCTTT; CDR3 protein: CASRPLPPGARRTEAFF
clone size: -; D gene: -; V gene: TRBV2; J gene: TRBJ1-3; CDR3 DNA: TGTGCCAGCAGAGCCGCCGTGGGGCTTGGAAACACCATATATTTT; CDR3 protein: CASRAAVGLGNTIYF
clone size: -; D gene: -; V gene: TRBV10-3; J gene: TRBJ2-2; CDR3 DNA: TGTGCCATCTCGGACAGTTCGAACACCGGGGAGCTGTTTTTT; CDR3 protein: CAISDSSNTGELFF
clone size: -; D gene: -; V gene: TRBV18; J gene: TRBJ1-1; CDR3 DNA: TGTGCCAGCTCACCAATTTGGTCTCCTGAAGCTTTCTTT; CDR3 protein: CASSPIWSPEAFF
clone size: -; D gene: -; V gene: TRBV3-1; J gene: TRBJ2-5; CDR3 DNA: TGTGCCAGCAGCCAAGATATGGTGGGGCGCCGAGAAGAGACCCAGTACTTC; CDR3 protein: CASSQDMVGRREETQYF
clone size: -; D gene: -; V gene: TRBV9; J gene: TRBJ1-5; CDR3 DNA: TGTGCCAGCAGCGGGGGGACTGCTGGCAATCAGCCCCAGCATTTT; CDR3 protein: CASSGGTAGNQPQHF
clone size: -; D gene: TRBD2; V gene: TRBV20-1; J gene: TRBJ2-5; CDR3 DNA: TGCAGTGCTAGGTCCGGGACTAGCGGACAAGAGACCCAGTACTTC; CDR3 protein: CSARSGTSGQETQYF
clone size: once; D gene: -; V gene: TRBV2; J gene: TRBJ2-3; CDR3 DNA: TGTGCCAGCAGTGTGTTGGCTAGCGCGGCAGATACGCAGTATTTT; CDR3 protein: CASSVLASAADTQYF
clone size: few; D gene: TRBD2; V gene: TRBV20-1; J gene: TRBJ2-1; CDR3 DNA: TGCAGTGCCGATACTAGCGGGACGAGCTCCTACAATGAGCAGTTCTTC; CDR3 protein: CSADTSGTSSYNEQFF
clone size: -; D gene: TRBD1; V gene: TRBV19; J gene: TRBJ1-5; CDR3 DNA: TGTGCCAGTAGCAGACAGGGGTTGGGGAATCAGCCCCAGCATTTT; CDR3 protein: CASSRQGLGNQPQHF
clone size: -; D gene: -; V gene: TRBV3-1; J gene: TRBJ2-1; CDR3 DNA: TGTGCCAGCAGCCACCTCTGGGGGCCGTACAATGAGCAGTTCTTC; CDR3 protein: CASSHLWGPYNEQFF
clone size: -; D gene: TRBD2; V gene: TRBV6-5; J gene: TRBJ2-6; CDR3 DNA: TGTGCCAGCAGTTACTCGAGGGGAGGGCTCCAATATGGGGCCAACGTCCTGACTTTC; CDR3 protein: CASSYSRGGLQYGANVLTF
clone size: -; D gene: TRBD2; V gene: TRBV28; J gene: TRBJ2-1; CDR3 DNA: TGTGCCAGCAGGGTGGGGACTAGCGGGAGGAATGAGCAGTTCTTC; CDR3 protein: CASRVGTSGRNEQFF
clone size: -; D gene: TRBD2; V gene: TRBV9; J gene: TRBJ2-3; CDR3 DNA: TGTGCCAGCAGCGTAGGTTCTAGCGGGAGCACAGATACGCAGTATTTT; CDR3 protein: CASSVGSSGSTDTQYF
clone size: -; D gene: TRBD2; V gene: TRBV3-1; J gene: TRBJ2-3; CDR3 DNA: TGTGCCAGCAGACTAGCGGGAGGCCAGGGAGATACGCAGTATTTT; CDR3 protein: CASRLAGGQGDTQYF
clone size: -; D gene: -; V gene: TRBV4-2; J gene: TRBJ1-2; CDR3 DNA: TGTGCCAGCAGCCAAGAATCGCCGACGGTGGGGTCCTCGGGTGGCTACACCTTC; CDR3 protein: CASSQESPTVGSSGGYTF
clone size: -; D gene: -; V gene: TRBV7-8; J gene: TRBJ2-3; CDR3 DNA: TGTGCCAGCAGCGTTAACCTTTTCGTGGGCGATACGCAGTATTTT; CDR3 protein: CASSVNLFVGDTQYF
clone size: -; D gene: -; V gene: TRBV6-6; J gene: TRBJ2-7; CDR3 DNA: TGTGCCAGCAGTTACTCGGGGACTGATGGCGAGCAGTACTTC; CDR3 protein: CASSYSGTDGEQYF
clone size: -; D gene: -; V gene: TRBV20-1; J gene: TRBJ2-7; CDR3 DNA: TGCAGTGCTAGCGGGACCTTCACACCCCACCCCTACGAGCAGTACTTC; CDR3 protein: CSASGTFTPHPYEQYF
clone size: -; D gene: -; V gene: TRBV19; J gene: TRBJ1-5; CDR3 DNA: TGTGCCAGTAGGCGGGCTAATAGCAATCAGCCCCAGCATTTT; CDR3 protein: CASRRANSNQPQHF
clone size: -; D gene: -; V gene: TRBV18; J gene: TRBJ1-1; CDR3 DNA: TGTGCCAGCTCACCACCGCGAGGGTCGAACACTGAAGCTTTCTTT; CDR3 protein: CASSPPRGSNTEAFF
clone size: -; D gene: -; V gene: TRBV28; J gene: TRBJ2-7; CDR3 DNA: TGTGCCAGCAGACCAAGTCCCAAATACGAGCAGTACTTC; CDR3 protein: CASRPSPKYEQYF
clone size: -; D gene: -; V gene: TRBV3-1; J gene: TRBJ2-1; CDR3 DNA: TGTGCCAGCAGCCGGGGGACCAGGAGTGAGCAGTTCTTC; CDR3 protein: CASSRGTRSEQFF
clone size: -; D gene: -; V gene: TRBV4-1; J gene: TRBJ2-7; CDR3 DNA: TGCGCCAGCAGCCAAGGGGCCAGGAACTACGAGCAGTACTTC; CDR3 protein: CASSQGARNYEQYF
clone size: -; D gene: -; V gene: TRBV7-9; J gene: TRBJ1-1; CDR3 DNA: TGTGCCAGCAGCTTAGTAGTAGGGGTTGGTGTCACTGAAGCTTTCTTT; CDR3 protein: CASSLVVGVGVTEAFF
clone size: once; D gene: -; V gene: TRBV20-1; J gene: TRBJ2-7; CDR3 DNA: TGCAGTGCTTCTGACTACTACGAGCAGTACTTC; CDR3 protein: CSASDYYEQYF